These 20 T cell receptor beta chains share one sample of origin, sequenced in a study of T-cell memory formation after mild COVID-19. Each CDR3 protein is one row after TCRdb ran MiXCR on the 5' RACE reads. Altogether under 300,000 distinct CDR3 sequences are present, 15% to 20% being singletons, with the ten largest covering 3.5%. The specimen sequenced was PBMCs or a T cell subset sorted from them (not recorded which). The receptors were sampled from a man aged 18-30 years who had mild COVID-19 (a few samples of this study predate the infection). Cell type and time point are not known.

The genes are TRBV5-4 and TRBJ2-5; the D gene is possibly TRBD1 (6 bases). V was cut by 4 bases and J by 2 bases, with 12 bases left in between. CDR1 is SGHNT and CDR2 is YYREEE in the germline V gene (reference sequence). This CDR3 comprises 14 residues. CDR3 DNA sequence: TGTGCCAGCAGCAACGGACAGATTCAAGAGACCCAGTACTTC. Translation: CASSNGQIQETQYF.

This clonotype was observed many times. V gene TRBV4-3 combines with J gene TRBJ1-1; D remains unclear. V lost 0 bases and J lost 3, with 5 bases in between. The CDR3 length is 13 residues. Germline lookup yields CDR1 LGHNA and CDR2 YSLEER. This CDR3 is CASSQESDTEAFF. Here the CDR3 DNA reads TGCGCCAGCAGCCAAGAGTCGGACACTGAAGCTTTCTTT.

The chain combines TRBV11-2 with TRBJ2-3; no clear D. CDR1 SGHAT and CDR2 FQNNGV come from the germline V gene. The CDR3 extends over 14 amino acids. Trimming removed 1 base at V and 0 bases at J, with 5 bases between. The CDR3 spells CASSLVRSTDTQYF. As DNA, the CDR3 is TGTGCCAGCAGCTTAGTCAGGAGCACAGATACGCAGTATTTT. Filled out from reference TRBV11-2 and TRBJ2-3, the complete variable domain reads EAGVAQSPRYKIIEKRQSVAFWCNPISGHATLYWYQQILGQGPKLLIQFQNNGVVDDSQLPKDRFSAERLKGVDSTLKIQPAKLEDSAVYLCASSLVRSTDTQYFGPGTRLTVL.

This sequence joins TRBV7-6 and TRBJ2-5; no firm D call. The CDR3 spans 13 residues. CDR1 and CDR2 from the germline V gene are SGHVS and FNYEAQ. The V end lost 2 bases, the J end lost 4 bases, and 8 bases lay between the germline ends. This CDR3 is CASSLQLPETQYF. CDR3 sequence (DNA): TGTGCCAGCAGCTTACAGCTCCCAGAGACCCAGTACTTC.

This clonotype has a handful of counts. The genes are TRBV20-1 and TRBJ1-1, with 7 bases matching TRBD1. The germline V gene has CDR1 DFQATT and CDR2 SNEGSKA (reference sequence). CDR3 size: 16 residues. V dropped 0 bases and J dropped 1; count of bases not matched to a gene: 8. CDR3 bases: TGCAGTGCTAGAGATATCGCAGGGGGGACGAACACTGAAGCTTTCTTT. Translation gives CSARDIAGGTNTEAFF.

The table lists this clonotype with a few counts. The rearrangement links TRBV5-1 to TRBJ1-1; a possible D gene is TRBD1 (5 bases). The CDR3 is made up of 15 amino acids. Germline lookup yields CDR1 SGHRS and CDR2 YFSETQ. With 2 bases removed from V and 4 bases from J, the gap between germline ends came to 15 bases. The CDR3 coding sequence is TGCGCCAGCAGCTTAGCCGGGACTACCGGCACTGAAGCTTTCTTT. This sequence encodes CASSLAGTTGTEAFF.

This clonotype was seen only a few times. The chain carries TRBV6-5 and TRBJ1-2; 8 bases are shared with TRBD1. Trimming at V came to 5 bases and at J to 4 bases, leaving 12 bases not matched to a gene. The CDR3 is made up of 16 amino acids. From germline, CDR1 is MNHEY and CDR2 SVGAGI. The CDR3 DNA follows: TGTGCCAGCAGTGAACGGACAGGGACCGACAGCTATGGCTACACCTTC. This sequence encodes CASSERTGTDSYGYTF.

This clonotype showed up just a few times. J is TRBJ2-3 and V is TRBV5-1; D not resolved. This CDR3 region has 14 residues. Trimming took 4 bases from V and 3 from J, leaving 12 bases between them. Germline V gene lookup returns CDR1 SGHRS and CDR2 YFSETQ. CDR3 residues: CASSPRVATDTQYF. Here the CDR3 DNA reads TGCGCCAGCAGCCCTAGGGTGGCTACAGATACGCAGTATTTT.

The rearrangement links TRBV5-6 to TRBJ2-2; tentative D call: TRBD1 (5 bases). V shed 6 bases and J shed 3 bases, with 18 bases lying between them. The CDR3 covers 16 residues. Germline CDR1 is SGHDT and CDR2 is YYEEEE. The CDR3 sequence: CASTPKGKAYTGELFF. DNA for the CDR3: TGTGCCAGCACCCCGAAGGGGAAAGCTTACACCGGGGAGCTGTTTTTT.

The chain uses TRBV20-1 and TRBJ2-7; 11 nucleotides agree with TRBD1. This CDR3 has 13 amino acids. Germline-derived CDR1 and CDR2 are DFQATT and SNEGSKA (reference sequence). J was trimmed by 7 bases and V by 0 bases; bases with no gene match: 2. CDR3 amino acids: CSARDGQGAEQYF. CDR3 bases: TGCAGTGCTAGAGATGGACAGGGGGCGGAGCAGTACTTC.

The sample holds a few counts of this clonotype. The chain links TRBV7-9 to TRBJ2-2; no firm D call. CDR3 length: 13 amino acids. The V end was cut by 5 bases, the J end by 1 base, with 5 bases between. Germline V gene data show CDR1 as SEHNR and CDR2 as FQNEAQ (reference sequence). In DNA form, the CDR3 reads TGTGCCAGCAGCCCACAGAACACCGGGGAGCTGTTTTTT. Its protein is CASSPQNTGELFF.

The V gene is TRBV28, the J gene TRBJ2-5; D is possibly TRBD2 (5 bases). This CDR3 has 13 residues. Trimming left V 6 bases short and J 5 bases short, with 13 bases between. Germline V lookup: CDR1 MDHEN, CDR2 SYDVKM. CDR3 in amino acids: CASRAGVIETQYF. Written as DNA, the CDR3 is TGTGCCAGCAGGGCGGGTGTTATCGAGACCCAGTACTTC.

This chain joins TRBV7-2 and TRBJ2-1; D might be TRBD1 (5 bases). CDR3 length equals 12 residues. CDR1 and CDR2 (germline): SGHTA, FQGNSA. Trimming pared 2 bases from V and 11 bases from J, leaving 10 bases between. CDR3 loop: CASSLIPGKQFF. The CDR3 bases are TGTGCCAGCAGCTTAATCCCAGGGAAGCAGTTCTTC.

Here the CDR3 reads CASSLSPTGLGQPQHF. CDR3 DNA sequence: TGTGCCAGCAGTTTGTCCCCGACAGGCCTGGGGCAGCCCCAGCATTTT. The chain joins TRBV6-5 to TRBJ1-5; possibly TRBD1 for D (6 bases). The CDR3 has 16 residues. Germline V gene data show CDR1 as MNHEY and CDR2 as SVGAGI. The germline V and J ends were trimmed by 4 bases and 7 bases, with 20 bases remaining between them.

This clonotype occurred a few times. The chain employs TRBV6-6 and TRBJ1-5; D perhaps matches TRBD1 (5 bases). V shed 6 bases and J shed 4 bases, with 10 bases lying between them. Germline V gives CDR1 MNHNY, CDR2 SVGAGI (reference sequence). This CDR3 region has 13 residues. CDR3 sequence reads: CASRGRENQPQHF. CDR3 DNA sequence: TGTGCCAGCAGGGGCAGGGAGAATCAGCCCCAGCATTTT.

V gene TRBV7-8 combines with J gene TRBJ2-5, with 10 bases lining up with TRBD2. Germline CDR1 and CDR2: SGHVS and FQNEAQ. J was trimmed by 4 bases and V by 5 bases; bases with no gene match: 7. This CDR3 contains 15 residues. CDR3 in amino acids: CASSPSGGVGETQYF. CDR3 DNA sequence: TGTGCCAGCAGCCCCAGCGGGGGGGTGGGAGAGACCCAGTACTTC.

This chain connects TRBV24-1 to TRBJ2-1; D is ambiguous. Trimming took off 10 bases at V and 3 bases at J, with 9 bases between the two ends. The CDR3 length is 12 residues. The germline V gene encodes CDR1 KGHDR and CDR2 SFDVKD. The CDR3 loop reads CATTDGYNEQFF. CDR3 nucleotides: TGTGCCACAACCGACGGCTACAATGAGCAGTTCTTC.

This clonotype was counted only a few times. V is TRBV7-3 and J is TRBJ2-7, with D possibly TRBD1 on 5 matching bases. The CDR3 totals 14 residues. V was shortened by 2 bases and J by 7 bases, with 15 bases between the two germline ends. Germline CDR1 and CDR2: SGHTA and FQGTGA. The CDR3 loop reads CASSLSGQGYEQYF. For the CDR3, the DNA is TGTGCCAGCAGCTTATCCGGTCAGGGTTATGAGCAGTACTTC.

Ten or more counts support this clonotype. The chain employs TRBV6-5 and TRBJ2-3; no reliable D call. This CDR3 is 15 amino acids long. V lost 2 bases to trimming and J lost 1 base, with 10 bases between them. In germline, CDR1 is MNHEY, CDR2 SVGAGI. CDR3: CASSYRSWGTDTQYF. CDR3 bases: TGTGCCAGCAGTTACCGTTCGTGGGGCACAGATACGCAGTATTTT.

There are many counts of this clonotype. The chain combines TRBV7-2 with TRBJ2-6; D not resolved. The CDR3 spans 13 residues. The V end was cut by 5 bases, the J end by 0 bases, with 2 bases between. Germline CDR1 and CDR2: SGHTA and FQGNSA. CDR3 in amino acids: CASSTSGANVLTF. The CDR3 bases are TGTGCCAGCAGCACCTCTGGGGCCAACGTCCTGACTTTC. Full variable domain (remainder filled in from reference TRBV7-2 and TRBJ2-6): GAGVSQSPSNKVTEKGKDVELRCDPISGHTALYWYRQSLGQGLEFLIYFQGNSAPDKSGLPSDRFSAERTGGSVSTLTIQRTQQEDSAVYLCASSTSGANVLTFGAGSRLTVL.